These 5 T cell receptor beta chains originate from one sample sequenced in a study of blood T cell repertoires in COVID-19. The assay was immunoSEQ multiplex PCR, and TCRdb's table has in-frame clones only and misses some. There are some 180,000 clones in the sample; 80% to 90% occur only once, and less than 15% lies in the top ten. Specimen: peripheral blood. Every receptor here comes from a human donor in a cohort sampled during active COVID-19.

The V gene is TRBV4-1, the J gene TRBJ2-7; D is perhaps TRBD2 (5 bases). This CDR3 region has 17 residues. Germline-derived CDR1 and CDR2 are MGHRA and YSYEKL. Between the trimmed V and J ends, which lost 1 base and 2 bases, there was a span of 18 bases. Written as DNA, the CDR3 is TGCGCCAGCAGCCAAGCTGGAGGAGGTACCAGAGCCTACGAGCAGTACTTC. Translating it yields CASSQAGGGTRAYEQYF.

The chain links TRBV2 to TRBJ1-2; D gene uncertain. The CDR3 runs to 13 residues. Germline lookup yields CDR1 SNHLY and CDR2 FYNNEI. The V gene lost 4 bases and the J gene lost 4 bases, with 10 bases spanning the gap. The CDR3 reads CASSARSLYGYTF. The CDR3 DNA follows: TGTGCCAGCAGTGCGAGGAGCCTCTATGGCTACACCTTC.

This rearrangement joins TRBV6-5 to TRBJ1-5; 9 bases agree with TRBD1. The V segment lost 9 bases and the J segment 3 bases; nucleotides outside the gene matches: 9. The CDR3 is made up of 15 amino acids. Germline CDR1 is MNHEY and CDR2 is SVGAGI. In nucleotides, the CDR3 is TGTGCCAGAGGTCCCGGGACAGGGTCCAATCAGCCCCAGCATTTT. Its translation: CARGPGTGSNQPQHF.

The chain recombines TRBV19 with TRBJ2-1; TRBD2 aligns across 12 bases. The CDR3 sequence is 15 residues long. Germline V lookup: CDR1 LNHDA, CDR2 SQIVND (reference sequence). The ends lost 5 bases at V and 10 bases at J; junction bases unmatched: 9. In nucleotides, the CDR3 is TGTGCCAGTAGTCCACTAGCGGGAGGACAGCAGGAGCAGTTCTTC. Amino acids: CASSPLAGGQQEQFF.

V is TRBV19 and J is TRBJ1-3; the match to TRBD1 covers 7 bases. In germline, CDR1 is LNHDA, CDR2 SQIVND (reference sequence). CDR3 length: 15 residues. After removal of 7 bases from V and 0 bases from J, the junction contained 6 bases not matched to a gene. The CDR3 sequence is CASTAGQNSGNTIYF. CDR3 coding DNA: TGTGCCAGTACCGCGGGACAGAACTCTGGAAACACCATATATTTT.